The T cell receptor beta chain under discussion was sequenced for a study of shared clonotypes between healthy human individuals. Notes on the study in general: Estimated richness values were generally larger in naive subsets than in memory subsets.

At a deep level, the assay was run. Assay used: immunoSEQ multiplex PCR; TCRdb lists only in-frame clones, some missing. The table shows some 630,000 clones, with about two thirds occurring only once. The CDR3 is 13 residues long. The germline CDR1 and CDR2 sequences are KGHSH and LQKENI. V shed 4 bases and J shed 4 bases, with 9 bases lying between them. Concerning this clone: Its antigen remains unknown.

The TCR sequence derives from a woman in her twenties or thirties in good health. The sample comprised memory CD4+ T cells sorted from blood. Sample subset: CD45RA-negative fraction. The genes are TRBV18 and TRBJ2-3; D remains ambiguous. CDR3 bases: TGTGCCAGCTCACTCGCTCCTTCAGATACGCAGTATTTT. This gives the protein CASSLAPSDTQYF.